Below are 8 T cell receptor beta chains sequenced from a single sample in a study of tumor-infiltrating lymphocytes in localized non-small cell lung cancer. Clones were read by immunoSEQ multiplex PCR, and TCRdb kept only the in-frame ones, dropping some. The sample lists 9,500 or so clones, about 80% occurring once. The sequencing input was uninvolved lung tissue not adjacent to the tumor. These receptors all stem from a human donor with non-small cell lung cancer.

On this clone: Germline is not matched at one junction end, which may reflect a read error. The chain has TRBV7-7 and TRBJ2-7; 11 positions agree with TRBD2. The CDR3 has 15 amino acids. CDR1 and CDR2 (germline): SSHAT, FNYEAQ (reference sequence). This chain's CDR3 is CASSPSLAGENEQYF. DNA of the CDR3: TGTGCTAGCAGCCCCTCACTAGCGGGAGAAAACGAGCAGTACTTC.

V usage is TRBV4-3 and J usage is TRBJ2-7, with TRBD2 matching over 10 bases. V was clipped by 0 bases and J by 1 base; unmatched bases: 6. The CDR3 length is 17 residues. Germline CDR1 LGHNA, CDR2 YSLEER. This CDR3 reads CASSQEAVAGGSYEQYF. The CDR3 DNA reads as TGCGCCAGCAGCCAAGAGGCTGTAGCGGGGGGATCCTACGAGCAGTACTTC.

The chain is built from TRBV28 and TRBJ2-7, with D uncertain. This CDR3 is built from 13 residues. CDR1 is MDHEN, CDR2 SYDVKM, per germline. Trimming removed 2 bases at V and 2 bases at J, with 7 bases between. CDR3: CASSLRGPYEQYF. CDR3 bases: TGTGCCAGCAGTTTACGTGGCCCCTACGAGCAGTACTTC.

This rearrangement joins TRBV6-5 to TRBJ1-1; a weak D match, TRBD1 (6 bases). CDR3 length: 14 residues. V lost 7 bases and J lost 4, with 16 bases in between. The germline gives CDR1 MNHEY, CDR2 SVGAGI. CDR3 DNA: TGTGCCAGCACATTCAGGGGTTCGGGCACTGAAGCTTTCTTT. Translated: CASTFRGSGTEAFF.

Sample share makes this clone medium-sized. J is TRBJ1-1 and V is TRBV7-6; D is ambiguous. Germline CDR1 reads SGHVS; CDR2 reads FNYEAQ. The CDR3 length is 13 residues. The germline V and J ends were trimmed by 4 bases and 1 base, with 7 bases remaining between them. In DNA, the CDR3 is TGTGCCAGCAGCTCAGACACGAACACTGAAGCTTTCTTT. Amino acids: CASSSDTNTEAFF.

The rearrangement uses TRBV6-6 and TRBJ2-7, with D possibly TRBD1 on 6 matching bases. There are 15 residues in the CDR3. Trimming left V 6 bases short and J 3 bases short, with 18 bases between. The V gene's germline CDR1 is MNHNY and CDR2 SVGAGI (reference sequence). In DNA, the CDR3 is TGTGCCAGCAGGGATCCGGGACAACGGAACTACGAGCAGTACTTC. It translates to CASRDPGQRNYEQYF.

This chain connects TRBV9 to TRBJ2-3, with D perhaps matching TRBD2 (6 bases). Trimming removed 1 base from V and 2 bases from J, with 14 bases in between. The germline V gene has CDR1 SGDLS and CDR2 YYNGEE. The CDR3 contains 16 residues. The CDR3 loop is CASSVSVLATTDTQYF. CDR3 sequence (DNA): TGTGCCAGCAGCGTATCCGTCCTAGCGACCACAGATACGCAGTATTTT.

The chain combines TRBV28 with TRBJ2-7, with 9 bases aligning to TRBD1. CDR1 is MDHEN and CDR2 is SYDVKM in the germline V gene. The CDR3 consists of 13 residues. CDR3 coding DNA: TGTGCCAGCAGTTTAACAGGGGGGGGGACAGGGTATGTC. It translates to CASSLTGGGTGYV.